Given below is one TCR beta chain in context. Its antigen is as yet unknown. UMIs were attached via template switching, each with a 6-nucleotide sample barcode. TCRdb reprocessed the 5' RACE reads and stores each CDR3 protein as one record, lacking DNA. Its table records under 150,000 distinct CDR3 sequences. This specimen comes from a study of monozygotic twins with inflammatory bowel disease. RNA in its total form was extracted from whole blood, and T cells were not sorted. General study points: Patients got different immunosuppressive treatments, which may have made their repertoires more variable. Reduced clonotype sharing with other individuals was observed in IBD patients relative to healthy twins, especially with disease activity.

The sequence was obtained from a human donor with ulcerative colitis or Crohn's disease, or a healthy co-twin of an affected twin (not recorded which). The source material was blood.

This CDR3 is CASSAGGTGANVLTF. The V gene is TRBV6-4, the J gene TRBJ2-6; TCRdb's assignment of TRBD1 cannot be checked, as there is no DNA. The V gene's germline CDR1 is MRHNA and CDR2 SNTAGT. This CDR3 has 15 amino acids.